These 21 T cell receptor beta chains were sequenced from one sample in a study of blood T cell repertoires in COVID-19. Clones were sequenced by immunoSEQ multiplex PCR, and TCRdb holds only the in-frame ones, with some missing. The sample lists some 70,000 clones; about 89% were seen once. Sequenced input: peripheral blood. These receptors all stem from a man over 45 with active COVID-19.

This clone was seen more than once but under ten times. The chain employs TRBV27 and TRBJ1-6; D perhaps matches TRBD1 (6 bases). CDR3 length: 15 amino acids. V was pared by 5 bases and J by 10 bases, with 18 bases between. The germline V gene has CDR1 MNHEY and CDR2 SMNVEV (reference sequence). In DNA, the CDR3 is TGTGCCAGCAGTGGGAGGGGGACTGCCGACTCACCCCTCCACTTT. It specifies CASSGRGTADSPLHF.

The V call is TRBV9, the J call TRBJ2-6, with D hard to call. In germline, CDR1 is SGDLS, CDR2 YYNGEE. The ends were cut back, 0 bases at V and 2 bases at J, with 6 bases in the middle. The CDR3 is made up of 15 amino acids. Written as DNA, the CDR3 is TGTGCCAGCAGCGTAGGAGGCCCTGGGGCCAACGTCCTGACTTTC. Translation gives CASSVGGPGANVLTF.

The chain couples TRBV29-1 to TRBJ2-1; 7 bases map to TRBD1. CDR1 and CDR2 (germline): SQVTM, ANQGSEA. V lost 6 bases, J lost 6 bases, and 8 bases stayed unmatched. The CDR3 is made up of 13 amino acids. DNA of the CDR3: TGCAGCGTCAGATCGACAGGGTCCAATGAGCAGTTCTTC. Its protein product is CSVRSTGSNEQFF.

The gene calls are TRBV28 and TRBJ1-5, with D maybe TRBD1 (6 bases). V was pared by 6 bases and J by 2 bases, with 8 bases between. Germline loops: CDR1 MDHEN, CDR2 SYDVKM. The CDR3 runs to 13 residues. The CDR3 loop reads CASRRQGNQPQHF. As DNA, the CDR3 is TGTGCCAGCAGGAGACAGGGCAATCAGCCCCAGCATTTT.

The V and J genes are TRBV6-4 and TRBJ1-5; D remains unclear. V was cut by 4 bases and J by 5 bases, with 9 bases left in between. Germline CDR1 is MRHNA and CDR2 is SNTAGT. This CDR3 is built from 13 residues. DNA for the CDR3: TGTGCCAGCAGTGTTTCCCTCTATCAGCCCCAGCATTTT. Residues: CASSVSLYQPQHF.

The CDR3 DNA follows: TGTGCCAGCTCACCATCCGACAGAGCTCAGCCCCAGCATTTT. This sequence encodes CASSPSDRAQPQHF. V gene TRBV18 combines with J gene TRBJ1-5; TRBD1 is a possible D gene (5 bases). The germline CDR1 and CDR2 sequences are KGHSH and LQKENI. The CDR3 length is 14 residues. V was pared by 2 bases and J by 6 bases, with 11 bases between.

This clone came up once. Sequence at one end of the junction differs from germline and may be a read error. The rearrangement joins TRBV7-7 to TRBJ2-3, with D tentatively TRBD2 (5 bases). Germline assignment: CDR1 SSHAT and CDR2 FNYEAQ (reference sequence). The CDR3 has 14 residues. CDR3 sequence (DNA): TGTGCTAGCAGCCCATCCCGGGGTTCAGATACGCAGTATTTT. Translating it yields CASSPSRGSDTQYF.

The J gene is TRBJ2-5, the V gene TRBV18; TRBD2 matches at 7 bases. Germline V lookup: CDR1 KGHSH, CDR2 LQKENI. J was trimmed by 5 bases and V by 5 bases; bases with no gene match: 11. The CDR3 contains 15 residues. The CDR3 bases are TGTGCCAGCTCATCCAGGTCGGGGGGTGAGGAGACCCAGTACTTC. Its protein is CASSSRSGGEETQYF.

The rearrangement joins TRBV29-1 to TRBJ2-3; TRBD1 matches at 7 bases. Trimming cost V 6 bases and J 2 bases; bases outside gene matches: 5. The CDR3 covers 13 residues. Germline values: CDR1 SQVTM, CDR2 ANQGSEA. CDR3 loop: CSVTGHDTDTQYF. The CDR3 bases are TGCAGCGTGACAGGGCACGACACAGATACGCAGTATTTT.

The CDR3 sequence is CASSSAHPSSYNEQFF. CDR3 DNA sequence: TGTGCCAGCAGTTCCGCCCACCCGAGCTCCTACAATGAGCAGTTCTTC. This chain links TRBV6-2 or TRBV6-3 with TRBJ2-1, with D unresolved. CDR3 length equals 16 residues. Trimming left V 4 bases short and J 0 bases short, with 13 bases between. Germline loops: CDR1 MNHEY, CDR2 SVGEGT.

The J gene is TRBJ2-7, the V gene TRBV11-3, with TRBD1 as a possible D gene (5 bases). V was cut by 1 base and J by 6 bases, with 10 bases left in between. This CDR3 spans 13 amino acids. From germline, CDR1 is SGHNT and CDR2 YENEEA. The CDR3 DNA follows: TGTGCCAGCAGCTTAGCCCAGGGTGGCGAGCAGTACTTC. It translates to CASSLAQGGEQYF.

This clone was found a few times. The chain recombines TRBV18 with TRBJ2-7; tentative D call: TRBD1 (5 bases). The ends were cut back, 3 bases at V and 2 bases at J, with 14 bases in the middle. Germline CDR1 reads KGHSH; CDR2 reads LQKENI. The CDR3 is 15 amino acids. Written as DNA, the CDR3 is TGTGCCAGCTCACCGTATCGAGACAGTGCCTACGAGCAGTACTTC. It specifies CASSPYRDSAYEQYF.

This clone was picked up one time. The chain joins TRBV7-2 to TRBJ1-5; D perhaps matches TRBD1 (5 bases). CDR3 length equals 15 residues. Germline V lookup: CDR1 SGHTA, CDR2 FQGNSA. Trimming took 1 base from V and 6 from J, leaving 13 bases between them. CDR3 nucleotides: TGTGCCAGCAGCTTAGGGACAATAGTGGCTCAGCCCCAGCATTTT. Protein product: CASSLGTIVAQPQHF.

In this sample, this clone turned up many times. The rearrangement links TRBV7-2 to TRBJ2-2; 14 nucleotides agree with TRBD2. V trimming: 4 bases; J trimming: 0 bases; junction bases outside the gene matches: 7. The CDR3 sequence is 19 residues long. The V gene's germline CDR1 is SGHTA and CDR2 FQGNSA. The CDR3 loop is CASSYGTSGSSANTGELFF. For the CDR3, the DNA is TGTGCCAGCAGCTACGGGACTAGCGGGAGTAGTGCGAACACCGGGGAGCTGTTTTTT.

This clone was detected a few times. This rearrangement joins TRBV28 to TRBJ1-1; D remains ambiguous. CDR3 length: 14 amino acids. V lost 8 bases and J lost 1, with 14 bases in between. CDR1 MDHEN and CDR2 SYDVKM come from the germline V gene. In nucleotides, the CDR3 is TGTGCCAGCCGAACATACCTAGAGAACACTGAAGCTTTCTTT. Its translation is CASRTYLENTEAFF.

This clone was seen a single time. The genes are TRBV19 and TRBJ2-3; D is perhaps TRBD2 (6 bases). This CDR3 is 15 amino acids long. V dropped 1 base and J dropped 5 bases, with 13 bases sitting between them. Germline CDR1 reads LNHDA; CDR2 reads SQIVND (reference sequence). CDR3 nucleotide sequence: TGTGCCAGTAGTATAGTACGGGGGAGCGGAGATACGCAGTATTTT. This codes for CASSIVRGSGDTQYF.

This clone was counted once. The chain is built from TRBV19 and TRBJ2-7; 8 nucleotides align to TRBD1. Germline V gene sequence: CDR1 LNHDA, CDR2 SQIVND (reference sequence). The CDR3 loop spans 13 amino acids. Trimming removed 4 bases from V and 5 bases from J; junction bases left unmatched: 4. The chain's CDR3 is CASSSGQGHEQYF. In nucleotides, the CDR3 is TGTGCCAGTAGTAGCGGACAGGGTCACGAGCAGTACTTC.

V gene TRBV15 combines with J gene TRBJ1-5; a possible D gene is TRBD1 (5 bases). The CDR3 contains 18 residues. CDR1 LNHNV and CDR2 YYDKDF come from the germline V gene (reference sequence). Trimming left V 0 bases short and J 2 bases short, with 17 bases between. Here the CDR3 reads CATSRDLAAARGNQPQHF. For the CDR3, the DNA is TGTGCCACCAGCAGAGATTTAGCCGCGGCCAGGGGCAATCAGCCCCAGCATTTT.

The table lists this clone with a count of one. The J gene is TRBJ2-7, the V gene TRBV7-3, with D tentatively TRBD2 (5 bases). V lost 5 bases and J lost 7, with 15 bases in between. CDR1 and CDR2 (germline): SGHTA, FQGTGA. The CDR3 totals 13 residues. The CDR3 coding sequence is TGTGCCAGCAGCCAGAGCCAAACGGGGGAGCAGTACTTC. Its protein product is CASSQSQTGEQYF.

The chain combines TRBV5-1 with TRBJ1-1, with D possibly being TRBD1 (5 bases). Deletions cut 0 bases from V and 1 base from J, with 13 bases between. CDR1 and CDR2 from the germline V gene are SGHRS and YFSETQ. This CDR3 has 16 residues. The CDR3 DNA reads TGCGCCAGCAGCTTGGGGCAGGGCCTCGGGAACACTGAAGCTTTCTTT. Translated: CASSLGQGLGNTEAFF.

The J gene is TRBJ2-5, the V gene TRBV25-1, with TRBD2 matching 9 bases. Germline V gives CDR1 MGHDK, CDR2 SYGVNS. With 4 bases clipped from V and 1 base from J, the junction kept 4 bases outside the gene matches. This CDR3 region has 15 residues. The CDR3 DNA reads TGTGCCAGCAGTGGCCAGGGACTAGCCCAAGAGACCCAGTACTTC. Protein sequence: CASSGQGLAQETQYF. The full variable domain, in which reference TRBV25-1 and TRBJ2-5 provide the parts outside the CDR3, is EADIYQTPRYLVIGTGKKITLECSQTMGHDKMYWYQQDPGMELHLIHYSYGVNSTEKGDLSSESTVSRIRTEHFPLTLESARPSHTSQYLCASSGQGLAQETQYFGPGTRLLVL.